This T cell receptor (beta chain) is from a study of response to subunit inactivated influenza vaccine. As regards this clonotype: Antigen unknown. A much larger clone sits a single nucleotide away, making a read error possible.

TCRdb reprocessed the RT-PCR reads with MiXCR, giving one entry per CDR3 protein. This sample yields more than 200,000 distinct CDR3 sequences, of which more than 9% are seen a single time; under 10% belongs to the top ten. CDR1 and CDR2 (germline): SGHVS, FQNEAQ. The CDR3 spans 16 residues. Study-wide results and caveats: It was the authors' suggestion that each seasonal influenza vaccination recruits few new T cells.

The input for sequencing was non-naive T cells sorted from PBMCs, taken around 15 days before vaccination. The rearrangement joins TRBV7-8 to TRBJ2-1, with TRBD2 identical over 11 bases. The receptor's source is a man in his forties or fifties who received an inactivated influenza vaccine. CDR3 loop: CASSLRRLAGGGEQLF. The CDR3, as DNA: TGTGCCAGCAGCTTAAGGCGGCTAGCGGGGGGTGGTGAGCAGCTCTTC.